This TCR beta chain is drawn from a study of T-cell reconstitution after alpha-beta-depleted transplantation in children (dated by TCRdb to the mid-2010s). The study in broad terms: Using TCR repertoire profiling, the study followed T-cell immune reconstitution in a quantitative way in children after TCRalphabeta/CD19-depleted allogeneic hematopoietic cell transplantation.

This clonotype was seen a few times. The antigen this receptor binds is unknown. Within one base of it there is no much larger clone, and no base qualities were kept. What the treatment or condition label conveys for this sample: allogeneic hematopoietic cell transplantation with graft depleted of TCRalphabeta T cells and CD19 B cells. TCRalphabeta/CD19-depleted allogeneic hematopoietic cell grafts were given to the transplant recipients, all of whom were children. Library preparation employed PCR. The run used an Illumina HiSeq 2500. TCR library preparation used molecular barcoding, with unique molecular identifiers applied to normalize quantification of the TCRbeta repertoire. TCRdb passed the public sequencing reads through fastp at Q25 and MiXCR, retaining productive beta sequences. Entries are consolidated by CDR3 protein sequence, retaining the most common genes and DNA. The sample table holds about 420,000 distinct CDR3 sequences, of which around 15% were seen once. The top ten constitute roughly 27% of the sample.

V and J are truncated by 2 bases and 6 bases respectively, leaving an intervening sequence of 2 bases. The CDR3, from cysteine to phenylalanine, totals 12 residues. Here the CDR3 DNA is all that survives: 36 bases in frame from base 1. Summary of the overall study and its limitations: Hyperexpanded clone frequencies declined over subsequent months; after one year, T-cell counts and TCRbeta diversity were mostly attributed to newly produced T cells. The apparently early alphabetaT-cell count recovery about two months after transplant was reportedly dependent on only several hundred rapidly expanded clones derived from non-depleted graft cells. In some patients, the high TCRbeta diversity seen at day 60 was put down to recipient T cells and intrathymic progenitors that had survived conditioning.

The sequence derives from a boy under two years old who had a stem cell transplant for Wiskott-Aldrich syndrome, so the T cells may come from the graft donor. Recombination connected TRBV12-3 or TRBV12-4 to TRBJ1-6; the D gene assignment is ambiguous. Sequencing was performed on PBMCs, mostly from graft donor cells, taken 360 days after TCRalphabeta/CD19-depleted stem cell transplant. DNA sequence: TGTGCCAGCAGTTTAACTAATTCACCCCTCCACTTT. Translated, it gives CASSLTNSPLHF.